This is a list of T cell receptor beta chains from one sample in a study of blood T cell repertoires in COVID-19. Produced via immunoSEQ multiplex PCR; TCRdb's table is partial and in-frame only. The sample yields about 200,000 clones, roughly 84% seen once. Sequencing input: peripheral blood. Receptors originate from a woman of 80 years or more with acute or convalescent COVID-19. The CDR3 runs from the conserved cysteine through the conserved F or W. Each record gives: D gene, J gene, clone size, V gene, CDR3 DNA, CDR3 protein. A D gene is named only where the DNA matches it firmly. The size of a clone is reported for some rows only, either as once, few or many, or as a class for expanded clones.

d_call: TRBD1
j_call: TRBJ1-5
clone_size: NA
v_call: TRBV3-1/TRBV3-2
cdr3_nt: TGTGCCAGCAGCAACAGGGGGTGGGGCAATCAGCCCCAGCATTTT
cdr3_aa: CASSNRGWGNQPQHF

d_call: NA
j_call: TRBJ2-3
clone_size: NA
v_call: TRBV10-1
cdr3_nt: TGCGCCAGCAGTGAGGGGGGCCGCACAGATACGCAGTATTTT
cdr3_aa: CASSEGGRTDTQYF

d_call: TRBD1
j_call: TRBJ1-2
clone_size: NA
v_call: TRBV2
cdr3_nt: TGTGCCAGCAGCGGCAGGGGGCGCATAAATGGCTACACCTTC
cdr3_aa: CASSGRGRINGYTF

d_call: NA
j_call: TRBJ1-1
clone_size: NA
v_call: TRBV2
cdr3_nt: TGTGCCAGCAGTGTAGACAGGAGCGCCACTGAAGCTTTCTTT
cdr3_aa: CASSVDRSATEAFF

d_call: NA
j_call: TRBJ2-1
clone_size: once
v_call: TRBV4-1
cdr3_nt: TGCGCCAGCAGCCAAGTTGTCGCCGTGGAGGAGCAGTTCTTC
cdr3_aa: CASSQVVAVEEQFF

d_call: NA
j_call: TRBJ1-5
clone_size: NA
v_call: TRBV6-5
cdr3_nt: TGTGCCAGCAGTCCCCGGGTTTTTAGCAATCAGCCCCAGCATTTT
cdr3_aa: CASSPRVFSNQPQHF

d_call: NA
j_call: TRBJ2-3
clone_size: NA
v_call: TRBV6-6
cdr3_nt: TGTGCCAGCAGTCCCGTTCGGGCGGGAAGCACAGATACGCAGTATTTT
cdr3_aa: CASSPVRAGSTDTQYF

d_call: NA
j_call: TRBJ2-5
clone_size: once
v_call: TRBV2
cdr3_nt: TGTGCCAGCAGAGAGACAGAAATAGAGACCCAGTACTTC
cdr3_aa: CASRETEIETQYF

d_call: TRBD1
j_call: TRBJ2-1
clone_size: once
v_call: TRBV3-1/TRBV3-2
cdr3_nt: TGTGCCAGCAGCCCTCGGACAGGGGCCAATGAGCAGTTCTTC
cdr3_aa: CASSPRTGANEQFF

d_call: TRBD2
j_call: TRBJ2-7
clone_size: NA
v_call: TRBV6-4
cdr3_nt: TGTGCTAGGAGAGCCGAGGTAGCGGGATGGTCCCACGAGCAGTACTTC
cdr3_aa: CARRAEVAGWSHEQYF

d_call: NA
j_call: TRBJ2-5
clone_size: once
v_call: TRBV5-4
cdr3_nt: TGTGCCAGCAGCTTGACGGGAGTTTGGGAGACCCAGTACTTC
cdr3_aa: CASSLTGVWETQYF

d_call: NA
j_call: TRBJ2-1
clone_size: once
v_call: TRBV2
cdr3_nt: TGTGCCAGCAGGGCCGGACTATACAATGAGCAGTTCTTC
cdr3_aa: CASRAGLYNEQFF

d_call: TRBD1
j_call: TRBJ2-5
clone_size: NA
v_call: TRBV18
cdr3_nt: TGTGCCAGCTCACAGGGGGACAGTCCACAAGAGACCCAGTACTTC
cdr3_aa: CASSQGDSPQETQYF

d_call: TRBD2
j_call: TRBJ2-2
clone_size: NA
v_call: TRBV7-9
cdr3_nt: TGTGCCAGCAGCCCAGGACTAGCGGGAGACCCCGGGGAGCTGTTTTTT
cdr3_aa: CASSPGLAGDPGELFF

d_call: NA
j_call: TRBJ1-1
clone_size: NA
v_call: TRBV5-1
cdr3_nt: TGCGCCAGCAGCGTAGGGGTTTTGAACACTGAAGCTTTCTTT
cdr3_aa: CASSVGVLNTEAFF

d_call: TRBD1
j_call: TRBJ1-1
clone_size: many
v_call: TRBV7-9
cdr3_nt: TGTGCCAGCAGCTCTTGGGACAGTTTGAACACTGAAGCTTTCTTT
cdr3_aa: CASSSWDSLNTEAFF

d_call: TRBD1
j_call: TRBJ1-2
clone_size: NA
v_call: TRBV2
cdr3_nt: TGTGCCAGCAGTACCCTTTACGGACAGGGTCAGTATGGCTACACCTTC
cdr3_aa: CASSTLYGQGQYGYTF

d_call: NA
j_call: TRBJ2-1
clone_size: once
v_call: TRBV5-1
cdr3_nt: TGCGCCAGCAGCCCCACAAGGACTAAAACTTACAATGAGCAGTTCTTC
cdr3_aa: CASSPTRTKTYNEQFF